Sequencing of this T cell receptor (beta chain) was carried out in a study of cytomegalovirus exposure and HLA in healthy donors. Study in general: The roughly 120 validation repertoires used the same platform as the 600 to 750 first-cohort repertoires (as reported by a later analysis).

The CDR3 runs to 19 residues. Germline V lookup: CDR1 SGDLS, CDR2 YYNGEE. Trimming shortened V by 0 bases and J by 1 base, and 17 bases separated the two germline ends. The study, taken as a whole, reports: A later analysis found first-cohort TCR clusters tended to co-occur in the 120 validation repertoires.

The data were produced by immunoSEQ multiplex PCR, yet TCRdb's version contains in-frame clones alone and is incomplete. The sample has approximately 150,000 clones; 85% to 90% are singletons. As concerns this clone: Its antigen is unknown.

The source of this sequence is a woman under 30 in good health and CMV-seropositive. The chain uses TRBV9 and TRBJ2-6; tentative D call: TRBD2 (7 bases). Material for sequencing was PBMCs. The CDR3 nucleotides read TGTGCCAGCAGCGTAGATTGGGGGGGCGCTGCTTCTGGGGCCAACGTCCTGACTTTC. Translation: CASSVDWGGAASGANVLTF.